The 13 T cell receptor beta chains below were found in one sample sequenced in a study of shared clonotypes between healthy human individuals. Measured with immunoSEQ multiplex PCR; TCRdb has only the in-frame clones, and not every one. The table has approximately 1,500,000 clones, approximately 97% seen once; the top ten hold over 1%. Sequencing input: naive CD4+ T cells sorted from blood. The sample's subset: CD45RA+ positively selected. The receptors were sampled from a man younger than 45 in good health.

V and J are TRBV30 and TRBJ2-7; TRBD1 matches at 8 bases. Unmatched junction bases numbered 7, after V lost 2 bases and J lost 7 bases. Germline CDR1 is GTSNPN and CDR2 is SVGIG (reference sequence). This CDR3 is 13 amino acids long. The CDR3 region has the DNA TGTGCCTGGAGTTGGCAGGGGGCGGAAGAGCAGTACTTC. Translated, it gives CAWSWQGAEEQYF.

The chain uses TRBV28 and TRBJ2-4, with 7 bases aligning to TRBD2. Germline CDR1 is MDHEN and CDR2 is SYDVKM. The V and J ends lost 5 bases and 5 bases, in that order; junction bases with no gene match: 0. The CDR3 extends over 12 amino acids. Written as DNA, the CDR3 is TGTGCCAGCAGTGGGAGGGAAAACATTCAGTACTTC. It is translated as CASSGRENIQYF.

CDR3 DNA sequence: TGTGCCTGGAGTAAGGGAAGATCTAGCGGGCGCCAAGAGACCCAGTACTTC. It is translated as CAWSKGRSSGRQETQYF. This chain joins TRBV30 and TRBJ2-5; 8 bases are shared with TRBD2. Germline V CDR1 and CDR2: GTSNPN, SVGIG (reference sequence). This CDR3 contains 17 residues. V lost 2 bases and J lost 1; bases outside the gene matches: 12.

DNA of the CDR3: TGTGCCAGCACCATGGGACAGGGGTACAATGAGCAGTTCTTC. It is translated as CASTMGQGYNEQFF. The chain employs TRBV5-5 and TRBJ2-1; the match to TRBD1 covers 10 bases. The length of the CDR3 is 14 residues. Trimming took 6 bases from V and 4 from J; bases not matched to a gene: 4. Germline V gives CDR1 SGHKS, CDR2 YYEKEE (reference sequence). Full variable domain (outside the CDR3, taken from reference TRBV5-5 and TRBJ2-1): DAGVTQSPTHLIKTRGQQVTLRCSPISGHKSVSWYQQVLGQGPQFIFQYYEKEERGRGNFPDRFSARQFPNYSSELNVNALLLGDSALYLCASTMGQGYNEQFFGPGTRLTVL.

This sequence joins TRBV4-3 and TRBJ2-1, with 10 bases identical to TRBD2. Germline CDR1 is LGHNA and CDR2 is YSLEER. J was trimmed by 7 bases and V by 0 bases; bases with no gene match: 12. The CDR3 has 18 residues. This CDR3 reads CASSQEPPLAGERNEQFF. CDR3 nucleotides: TGCGCCAGCAGCCAAGAGCCCCCGCTAGCGGGAGAAAGGAATGAGCAGTTCTTC.

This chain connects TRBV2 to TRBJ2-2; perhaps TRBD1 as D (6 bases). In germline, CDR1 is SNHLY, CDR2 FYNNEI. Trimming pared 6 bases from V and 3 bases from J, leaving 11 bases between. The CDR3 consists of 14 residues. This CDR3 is CASRDTGHTGELFF. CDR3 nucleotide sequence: TGTGCCAGCAGGGACACAGGGCACACCGGGGAGCTGTTTTTT.

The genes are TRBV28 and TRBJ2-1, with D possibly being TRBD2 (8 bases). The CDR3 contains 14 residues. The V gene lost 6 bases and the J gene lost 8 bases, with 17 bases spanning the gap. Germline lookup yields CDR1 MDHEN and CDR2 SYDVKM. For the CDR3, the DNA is TGTGCCAGCAGCGGGAGGGCCGGGACAGATGAGCAGTTCTTC. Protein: CASSGRAGTDEQFF.

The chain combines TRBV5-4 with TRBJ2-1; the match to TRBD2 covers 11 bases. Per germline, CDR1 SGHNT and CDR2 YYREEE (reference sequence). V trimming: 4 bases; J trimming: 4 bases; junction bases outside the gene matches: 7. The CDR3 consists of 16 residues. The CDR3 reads CASSALAGGGYNEQFF. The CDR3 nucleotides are TGTGCCAGCAGCGCCCTAGCGGGAGGCGGGTACAATGAGCAGTTCTTC. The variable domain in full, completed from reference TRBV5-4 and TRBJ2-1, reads ETGVTQSPTHLIKTRGQQVTLRCSSQSGHNTVSWYQQALGQGPQFIFQYYREEENGRGNFPPRFSGLQFPNYSSELNVNALELDDSALYLCASSALAGGGYNEQFFGPGTRLTVL.

As DNA, the CDR3 is TGTGCCAGCAGCCGGGGACAGGGGGGCCAGCCCCAGCATTTT. This encodes CASSRGQGGQPQHF. The chain combines TRBV27 with TRBJ1-5; 11 positions match TRBD1. Germline trimming cut 6 bases from V and 7 bases from J; bases unmatched to any gene: 5. The CDR3 loop spans 14 amino acids. Germline assignment: CDR1 MNHEY and CDR2 SMNVEV (reference sequence).

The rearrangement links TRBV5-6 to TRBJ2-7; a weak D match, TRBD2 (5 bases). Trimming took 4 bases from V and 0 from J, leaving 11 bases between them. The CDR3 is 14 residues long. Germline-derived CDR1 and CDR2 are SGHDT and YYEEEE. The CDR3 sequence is CASSPTRSSYEQYF. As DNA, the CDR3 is TGTGCCAGCAGCCCCACTAGAAGCTCCTACGAGCAGTACTTC.

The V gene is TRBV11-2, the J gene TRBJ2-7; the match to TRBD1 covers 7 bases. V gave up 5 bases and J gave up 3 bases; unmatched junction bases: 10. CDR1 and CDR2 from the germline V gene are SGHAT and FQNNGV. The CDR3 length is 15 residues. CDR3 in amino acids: CASSRNRDSLYEQYF. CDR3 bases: TGTGCCAGCAGCCGAAATCGGGACAGCCTCTACGAGCAGTACTTC.

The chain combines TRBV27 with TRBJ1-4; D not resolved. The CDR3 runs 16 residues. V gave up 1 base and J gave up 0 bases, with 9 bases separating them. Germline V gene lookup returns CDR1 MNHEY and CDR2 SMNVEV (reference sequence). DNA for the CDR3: TGTGCCAGCAGTTTATTATGGGGATCAACTAATGAAAAACTGTTTTTT. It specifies CASSLLWGSTNEKLFF.

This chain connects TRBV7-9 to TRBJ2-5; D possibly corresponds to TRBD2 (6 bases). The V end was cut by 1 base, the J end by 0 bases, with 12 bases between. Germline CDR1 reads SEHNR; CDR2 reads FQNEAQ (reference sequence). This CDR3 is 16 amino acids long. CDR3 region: CASSLEVTRNQETQYF. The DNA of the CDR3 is TGTGCCAGCAGCTTAGAGGTGACTAGGAACCAAGAGACCCAGTACTTC. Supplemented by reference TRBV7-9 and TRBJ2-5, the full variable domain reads DTGVSQNPRHKITKRGQNVTFRCDPISEHNRLYWYRQTLGQGPEFLTYFQNEAQLEKSRLLSDRFSAERPKGSFSTLEIQRTEQGDSAMYLCASSLEVTRNQETQYFGPGTRLLVL.